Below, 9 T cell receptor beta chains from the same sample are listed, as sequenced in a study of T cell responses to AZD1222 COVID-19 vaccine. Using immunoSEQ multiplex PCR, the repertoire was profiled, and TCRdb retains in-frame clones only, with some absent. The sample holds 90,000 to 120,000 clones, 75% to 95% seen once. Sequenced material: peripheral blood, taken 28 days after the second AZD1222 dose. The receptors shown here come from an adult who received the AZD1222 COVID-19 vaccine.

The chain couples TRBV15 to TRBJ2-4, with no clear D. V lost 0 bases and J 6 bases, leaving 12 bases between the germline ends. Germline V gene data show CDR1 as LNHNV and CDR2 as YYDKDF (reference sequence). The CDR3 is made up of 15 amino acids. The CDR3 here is CATSRDRWAGNIQYF. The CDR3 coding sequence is TGTGCCACCAGCAGAGATCGGTGGGCTGGAAACATTCAGTACTTC. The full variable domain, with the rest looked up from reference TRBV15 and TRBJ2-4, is DAMVIQNPRYQVTQFGKPVTLSCSQTLNHNVMYWYQQKSSQAPKLLFHYYDKDFNNEADTPDNFQSRRPNTSFCFLDIRSPGLGDTAMYLCATSRDRWAGNIQYFGAGTRLSVL.

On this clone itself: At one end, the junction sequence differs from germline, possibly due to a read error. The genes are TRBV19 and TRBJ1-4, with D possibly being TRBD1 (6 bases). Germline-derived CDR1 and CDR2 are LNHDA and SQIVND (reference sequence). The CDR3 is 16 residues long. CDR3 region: CASSIVGDIRGEKLFF. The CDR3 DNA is TGTGCCAGCAGTATAGTGGGGGACATTCGGGGTGAAAAACTGTTTTTT.

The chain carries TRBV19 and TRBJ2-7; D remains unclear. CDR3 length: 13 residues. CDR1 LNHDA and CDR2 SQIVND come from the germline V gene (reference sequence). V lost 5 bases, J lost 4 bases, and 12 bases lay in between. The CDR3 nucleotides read TGTGCCAGTAGTGCCCAGGACGGGTACGAGCAGTACTTC. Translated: CASSAQDGYEQYF. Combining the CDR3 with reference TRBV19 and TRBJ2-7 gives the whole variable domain DGGITQSPKYLFRKEGQNVTLSCEQNLNHDAMYWYRQDPGQGLRLIYYSQIVNDFQKGDIAEGYSVSREKKESFPLTVTSAQKNPTAFYLCASSAQDGYEQYFGPGTRLTVT.

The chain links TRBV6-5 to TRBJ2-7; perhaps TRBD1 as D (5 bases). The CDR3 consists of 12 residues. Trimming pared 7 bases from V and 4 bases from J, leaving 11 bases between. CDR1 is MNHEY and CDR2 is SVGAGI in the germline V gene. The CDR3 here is CASIRGRYEQYF. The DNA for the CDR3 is TGTGCCAGCATTAGGGGCCGGTACGAGCAGTACTTC.

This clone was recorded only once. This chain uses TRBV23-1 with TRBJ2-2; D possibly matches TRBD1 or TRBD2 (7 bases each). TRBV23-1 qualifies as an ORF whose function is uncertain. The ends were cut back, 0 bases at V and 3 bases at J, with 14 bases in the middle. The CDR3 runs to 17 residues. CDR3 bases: TGCGCCAGCAGTCAATCCCTCAGGGGGAGGGACACCGGGGAGCTGTTTTTT. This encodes CASSQSLRGRDTGELFF.

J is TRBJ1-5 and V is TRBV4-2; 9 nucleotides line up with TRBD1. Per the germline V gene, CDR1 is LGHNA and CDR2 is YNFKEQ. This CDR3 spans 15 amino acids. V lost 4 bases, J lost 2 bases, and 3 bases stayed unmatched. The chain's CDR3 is CASSPDRGGNQPQHF. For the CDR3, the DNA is TGTGCCAGCAGCCCGGACAGGGGAGGCAATCAGCCCCAGCATTTT.

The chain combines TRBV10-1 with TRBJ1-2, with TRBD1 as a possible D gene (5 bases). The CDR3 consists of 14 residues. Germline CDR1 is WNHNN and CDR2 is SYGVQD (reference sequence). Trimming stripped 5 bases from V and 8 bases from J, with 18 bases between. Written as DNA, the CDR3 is TGCGCCAGCAGTCCTGCTGCGGGGGTTTTAGGCTACACCTTC. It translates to CASSPAAGVLGYTF.

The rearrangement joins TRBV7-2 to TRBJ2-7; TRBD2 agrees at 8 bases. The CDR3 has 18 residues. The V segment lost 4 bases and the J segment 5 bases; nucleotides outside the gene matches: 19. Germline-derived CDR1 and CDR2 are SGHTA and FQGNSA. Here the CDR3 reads CASSYPGRALDFLNEQYF. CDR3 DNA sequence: TGTGCCAGCAGCTATCCCGGGAGGGCCCTTGATTTTCTCAACGAGCAGTACTTC.

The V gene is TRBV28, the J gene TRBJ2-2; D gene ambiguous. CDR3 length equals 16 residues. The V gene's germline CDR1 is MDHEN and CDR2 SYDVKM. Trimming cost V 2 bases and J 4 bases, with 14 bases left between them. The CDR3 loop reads CASSLVGVDGTGELFF. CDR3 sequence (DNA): TGTGCCAGCAGTTTAGTTGGGGTGGATGGCACCGGGGAGCTGTTTTTT.